This T cell receptor beta chain was identified in a study of blood T cell repertoires in COVID-19. Profiled with immunoSEQ multiplex PCR; TCRdb holds only in-frame clones, not every one. Found here are 140,000 to 150,000 clones, around 89% of them singletons; the top ten hold about 3.2%. In germline, CDR1 is SGHTA, CDR2 FQGTGA. V was clipped by 3 bases and J by 8 bases, with 13 bases between them. The CDR3 totals 13 residues. The gene calls are TRBV7-3 and TRBJ1-2, with a tentative D call TRBD1 (6 bases). Sequenced material: peripheral blood. The sequence was obtained from a man between 60 and 75 years old with active or convalescent COVID-19. The CDR3 protein is CASSFNRDGGYTF. The CDR3 DNA reads as TGTGCCAGCAGCTTCAACAGGGACGGCGGCTACACCTTC.